The 26 T cell receptor beta chains in this list originate from one sample, sequenced in a study of cytomegalovirus exposure and HLA in healthy donors. The study ran its PCR with 60 Vbeta and 13 Jbeta primers. Measured with immunoSEQ multiplex PCR; TCRdb has only the in-frame clones, and not every one. The sample has more than 95,000 clones, roughly 80% seen once. The sample taken for sequencing was PBMCs. The receptors derive from a woman between 50 and 59 years old in good health and CMV-seronegative.

The V call is TRBV23-1, the J call TRBJ2-2; 9 bases are shared with TRBD1. TRBV23-1 is labeled an ORF, and its function is uncertain. CDR3 length: 17 residues. The trim removed 5 bases at V and 0 bases at J, leaving 7 bases unmatched. CDR3 region: CASSKPRTGANTGELFF. The CDR3 DNA is TGCGCCAGCAGTAAGCCCCGGACAGGGGCGAACACCGGGGAGCTGTTTTTT.

This chain links TRBV5-1 with TRBJ2-1, with D perhaps TRBD2 (5 bases). Trimming stripped 2 bases from V and 5 bases from J, with 8 bases between. CDR1 SGHRS and CDR2 YFSETQ come from the germline V gene. The length of the CDR3 is 13 residues. The CDR3: CASSFVGDNEQFF. The CDR3 nucleotides are TGCGCCAGCAGCTTTGTGGGAGACAATGAGCAGTTCTTC.

The genes are TRBV4-3 and TRBJ2-5, with D possibly being TRBD1 (5 bases). The CDR3 is 17 amino acids. Per the germline V gene, CDR1 is LGHNA and CDR2 is YSLEER. V lost 0 bases and J lost 4, with 18 bases in between. The CDR3, as DNA: TGCGCCAGCAGCCAAGATTGGGGCAGCTCATATGGAGAGACCCAGTACTTC. Protein sequence: CASSQDWGSSYGETQYF.

The J gene is TRBJ2-5, the V gene TRBV29-1; a weak D match, TRBD2 (6 bases). The germline V gene has CDR1 SQVTM and CDR2 ANQGSEA. The V gene lost 4 bases and the J gene lost 11 bases, with 17 bases spanning the gap. The CDR3 sequence is 12 residues long. The CDR3, as DNA: TGCAGCGTTGCCACCGGACTATCAGAGCAGTACTTC. The encoded protein is CSVATGLSEQYF.

Details on this clone: With a much larger clone just one base away, this may be a read error. The chain joins TRBV6-1 to TRBJ2-1; the D gene is possibly TRBD1 (6 bases). The CDR3 contains 13 residues. V was shortened by 4 bases and J by 5 bases, with 9 bases between the two germline ends. Germline V gene data show CDR1 as MNHNS and CDR2 as SASEGT. CDR3: CASSGTVNNEQFF. CDR3 coding DNA: TGTGCCAGCAGTGGGACAGTCAACAATGAGCAGTTCTTC.

This clone was counted a few times. The chain recombines TRBV7-3 with TRBJ2-7; unclear D gene. CDR3 size: 14 residues. Germline V gene sequence: CDR1 SGHTA, CDR2 FQGTGA. V dropped 3 bases and J dropped 8 bases, with 17 bases sitting between them. The CDR3 DNA is TGTGCCAGCAGCTTGTTACTAAGCGATCTCAAGCAGTACTTC. Protein: CASSLLLSDLKQYF.

This clone was seen only a few times. The chain uses TRBV27 and TRBJ2-7; possibly TRBD1 for D (5 bases). The germline V and J ends were trimmed by 7 bases and 0 bases, with 13 bases remaining between them. CDR1 is MNHEY, CDR2 SMNVEV, per germline (reference sequence). This CDR3 spans 14 amino acids. As DNA, the CDR3 is TGTGCCAGCAAGCTGGACATGAGCTCCTACGAGCAGTACTTC. Translated, it gives CASKLDMSSYEQYF.

This chain uses TRBV30 with TRBJ2-5, with D perhaps matching TRBD1 (5 bases). The J call may be faulty, since TRBJ2-7 better matches the DNA end. This CDR3 has 14 residues. Germline V lookup: CDR1 GTSNPN, CDR2 SVGIG (reference sequence). The CDR3 spells CAWARALSSYEQYF. The DNA of the CDR3 is TGTGCCTGGGCCAGGGCTCTGAGCTCCTACGAGCAGTACTTC.

This rearrangement joins TRBV28 to TRBJ1-3; no definite D call. CDR3 length: 14 amino acids. Germline V gives CDR1 MDHEN, CDR2 SYDVKM. Trimming took 3 bases from V and 3 from J, leaving 9 bases between them. CDR3 region: CASSFLGGGNTIYF. The DNA of the CDR3 is TGTGCCAGCAGTTTCTTGGGAGGTGGAAACACCATATATTTT. Full variable domain (missing parts from reference TRBV28 and TRBJ1-3): DVKVTQSSRYLVKRTGEKVFLECVQDMDHENMFWYRQDPGLGLRLIYFSYDVKMKEKGDIPEGYSVSREKKERFSLILESASTNQTSMYLCASSFLGGGNTIYFGEGSWLTVV.

The V gene is TRBV9, the J gene TRBJ2-1, with 16 positions matching TRBD2. The CDR3 is 18 amino acids. The V segment lost 0 bases and the J segment 6 bases; nucleotides outside the gene matches: 6. Germline-derived CDR1 and CDR2 are SGDLS and YYNGEE. Here the CDR3 reads CASSVDPGTSGRANEQFF. In DNA, the CDR3 is TGTGCCAGCAGCGTAGATCCCGGGACTAGCGGGAGGGCCAATGAGCAGTTCTTC.

The chain recombines TRBV19 with TRBJ2-2; D gene ambiguous. The V and J ends lost 6 bases and 4 bases respectively, with 9 bases between them. The CDR3 spans 13 residues. Germline loops: CDR1 LNHDA, CDR2 SQIVND (reference sequence). The CDR3 reads CASRGRPTGELFF. As DNA, the CDR3 is TGTGCCAGTAGGGGCAGGCCCACCGGGGAGCTGTTTTTT. Drawing the rest from reference TRBV19 and TRBJ2-2, the complete variable domain is DGGITQSPKYLFRKEGQNVTLSCEQNLNHDAMYWYRQDPGQGLRLIYYSQIVNDFQKGDIAEGYSVSREKKESFPLTVTSAQKNPTAFYLCASRGRPTGELFFGEGSRLTVL.

The CDR3 DNA follows: TGTGCCAGCAGCTTAGATGGGGAGAGGCAGTACTTC. Its translation: CASSLDGERQYF. This chain connects TRBV11-2 to TRBJ2-7; possibly TRBD2 for D (5 bases). The V and J ends lost 0 bases and 9 bases respectively, with 9 bases between them. The CDR3 length is 12 residues. Per the germline V gene, CDR1 is SGHAT and CDR2 is FQNNGV.

V usage is TRBV11-2 and J usage is TRBJ2-2; 9 nucleotides agree with TRBD2. The V and J ends lost 2 bases and 2 bases, in that order; junction bases with no gene match: 3. The CDR3 spans 16 residues. In germline, CDR1 is SGHAT, CDR2 FQNNGV. The CDR3 sequence is CASSLRLAVNTGELFF. CDR3 DNA: TGTGCCAGCAGCTTAAGACTAGCGGTAAACACCGGGGAGCTGTTTTTT.

The chain uses TRBV6-4 and TRBJ2-7; tentatively, D is TRBD1 (6 bases). The ends were cut back, 5 bases at V and 5 bases at J, with 22 bases in the middle. CDR1 is MRHNA and CDR2 is SNTAGT in the germline V gene. The CDR3 loop spans 16 amino acids. CDR3 loop: CASSFEQGPFLHEQYF. CDR3 DNA: TGTGCCAGCAGTTTCGAACAGGGCCCGTTTCTCCACGAGCAGTACTTC.

This clone has a single count. This sequence joins TRBV4-2 and TRBJ2-7; 12 nucleotides agree with TRBD2. CDR1 is LGHNA, CDR2 YNFKEQ, per germline. V lost 0 bases and J lost 4; bases outside the gene matches: 10. CDR3 length: 18 amino acids. The DNA of the CDR3 is TGTGCCAGCAGCCAAGAGGAGGGACTAGCGGGTCTCGGGTACGAGCAGTACTTC. It is translated as CASSQEEGLAGLGYEQYF.

The chain combines TRBV20-1 with TRBJ1-1; D gene uncertain. This CDR3 comprises 10 residues. Germline V gene lookup returns CDR1 DFQATT and CDR2 SNEGSKA (reference sequence). Trimming pared 0 bases from V and 14 bases from J, leaving 10 bases between. The CDR3 loop reads CSARDDGAFF. CDR3 nucleotide sequence: TGCAGTGCTAGAGATGATGGAGCCTTCTTT.

V is TRBV4-3 and J is TRBJ2-1; D is unclear. Between the trimmed V and J ends, which lost 0 bases and 4 bases, there was a span of 4 bases. Germline CDR1 and CDR2: LGHNA and YSLEER. The CDR3 is 13 residues long. The CDR3 DNA is TGCGCCAGCAGCCAAGATCTATACAATGAGCAGTTCTTC. Protein sequence: CASSQDLYNEQFF.

The rearrangement joins TRBV30 to TRBJ1-2; the D is unclear. Germline V gene sequence: CDR1 GTSNPN, CDR2 SVGIG (reference sequence). CDR3 length: 12 residues. The germline V and J ends were trimmed by 4 bases and 9 bases, with 15 bases remaining between them. CDR3 DNA sequence: TGTGCCTGGACTCCTCCGGGGTTTAGCTACACCTTC. It translates to CAWTPPGFSYTF.

This chain joins TRBV1 and TRBJ2-7; no check of the table's D call, TRBD2, against the DNA was made. TRBV1 is termed a pseudogene. This CDR3 has 14 amino acids. Here the CDR3 reads CTSSHAKWSYEQYF. CDR3 nucleotide sequence: TGCACCAGCAGCCATGCTAAGTGGAGTTACGAGCAGTACTTC.

The chain links TRBV4-2 to TRBJ2-1; 12 positions match TRBD2. The junction had 8 bases not matched to a gene; V was cut back by 0 bases and J by 5 bases. Germline V gene lookup returns CDR1 LGHNA and CDR2 YNFKEQ. The CDR3 extends over 18 amino acids. The CDR3 sequence: CASSQEGLAGGLNNEQFF. The CDR3, as DNA: TGTGCCAGCAGCCAAGAAGGCCTAGCGGGAGGGCTTAACAATGAGCAGTTCTTC.

The chain links TRBV4-2 to TRBJ2-7, with 10 nucleotides matching TRBD1. V lost 0 bases and J lost 4; bases outside the gene matches: 3. Germline V gene sequence: CDR1 LGHNA, CDR2 YNFKEQ. This CDR3 is built from 15 residues. This chain's CDR3 is CASSQDRTGGYEQYF. The DNA for the CDR3 is TGTGCCAGCAGCCAAGATCGGACAGGGGGGTACGAGCAGTACTTC.

The gene calls are TRBV5-1 and TRBJ2-1; 7 nucleotides align to TRBD2. This CDR3 has 14 residues. Germline trimming cut 4 bases from V and 6 bases from J; bases unmatched to any gene: 7. Germline-derived CDR1 and CDR2 are SGHRS and YFSETQ. The CDR3 here is CASSPLAESNEQFF. CDR3 coding DNA: TGCGCCAGCAGCCCGCTAGCGGAGTCCAATGAGCAGTTCTTC.

The gene calls are TRBV27 and TRBJ1-3, with D possibly being TRBD1 (6 bases). Germline CDR1 is MNHEY and CDR2 is SMNVEV (reference sequence). The CDR3 length is 20 residues. V shed 7 bases and J shed 0 bases, with 28 bases lying between them. The CDR3 sequence is CASTLQGTRGRRSSGNTIYF. The CDR3 nucleotides are TGTGCCAGCACCCTGCAGGGGACCAGGGGACGTAGAAGCTCTGGAAACACCATATATTTT.

This chain joins TRBV9 and TRBJ2-5; TRBD1 matches 9 bases. The CDR3 extends over 16 amino acids. The junction had 8 bases not matched to a gene; V was cut back by 4 bases and J by 1 base. The V gene's germline CDR1 is SGDLS and CDR2 YYNGEE. The CDR3 sequence: CASSLGGGQGQETQYF. CDR3 nucleotide sequence: TGTGCCAGCAGCCTGGGGGGGGGACAGGGCCAAGAGACCCAGTACTTC.

J is TRBJ2-1 and V is TRBV14; possibly TRBD2 for D (5 bases). From germline, CDR1 is SGHDN and CDR2 FVKESK. Trimming cost V 4 bases and J 7 bases, with 11 bases left between them. This CDR3 contains 13 residues. The CDR3 loop reads CASSLDGVNEQFF. In DNA, the CDR3 is TGTGCCAGCAGCCTTGACGGGGTAAATGAGCAGTTCTTC.

This clone was detected a few times. The chain employs TRBV7-2 and TRBJ2-3; 7 bases are a match to TRBD2. The CDR3 runs 16 residues. Germline CDR1 reads SGHTA; CDR2 reads FQGNSA. The J segment lost 8 bases and the V segment lost 5 bases, leaving 16 bases of the junction unmatched. CDR3 in DNA: TGTGCCAGCAGCCCCTCTCCTGGACTAGAGAAAGCTACGCAGTATTTT. This sequence encodes CASSPSPGLEKATQYF.